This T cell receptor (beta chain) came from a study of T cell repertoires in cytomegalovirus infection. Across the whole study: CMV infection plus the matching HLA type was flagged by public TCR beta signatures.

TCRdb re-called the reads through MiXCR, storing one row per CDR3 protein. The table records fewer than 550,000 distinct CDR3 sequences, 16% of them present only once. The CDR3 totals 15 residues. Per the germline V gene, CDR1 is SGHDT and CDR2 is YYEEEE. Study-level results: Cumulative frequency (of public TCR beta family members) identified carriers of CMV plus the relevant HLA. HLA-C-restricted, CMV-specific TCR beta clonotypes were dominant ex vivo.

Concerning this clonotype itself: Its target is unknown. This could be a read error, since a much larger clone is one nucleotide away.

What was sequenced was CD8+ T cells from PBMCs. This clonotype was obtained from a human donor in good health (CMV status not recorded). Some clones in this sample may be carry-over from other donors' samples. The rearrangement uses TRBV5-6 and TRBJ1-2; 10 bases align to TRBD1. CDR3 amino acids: CASSFRTGGRLGYIF. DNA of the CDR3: TGTGCCAGCAGTTTCCGGACAGGGGGACGTCTAGGCTACATCTTC.